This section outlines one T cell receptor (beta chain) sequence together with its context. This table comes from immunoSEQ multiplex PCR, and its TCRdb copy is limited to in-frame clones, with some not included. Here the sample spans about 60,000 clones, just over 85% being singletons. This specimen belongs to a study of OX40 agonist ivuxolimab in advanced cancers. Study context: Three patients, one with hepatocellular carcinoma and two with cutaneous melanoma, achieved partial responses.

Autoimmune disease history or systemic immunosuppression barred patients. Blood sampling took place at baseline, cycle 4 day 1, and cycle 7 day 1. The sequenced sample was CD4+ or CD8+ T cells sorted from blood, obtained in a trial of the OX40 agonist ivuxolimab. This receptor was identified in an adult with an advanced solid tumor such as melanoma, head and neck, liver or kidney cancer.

The CDR3 region has the DNA TGTGCCAGCAGCTTAACAACAGGGTATGGCTACACCTTC. Its translation is CASSLTTGYGYTF. J is TRBJ1-2 and V is TRBV7-9, with D possibly being TRBD1 (6 bases). The CDR3 runs to 13 residues. V shed 2 bases and J shed 5 bases, with 9 bases lying between them. Germline CDR1 SEHNR, CDR2 FQNEAQ (reference sequence).